The 25 T cell receptor beta chains below were found in one sample sequenced in a study of T cell repertoires in cytomegalovirus infection. TCRdb re-called the reads through MiXCR, storing one row per CDR3 protein. The table includes fewer than 300,000 distinct CDR3 sequences, about 23% detected once. The sequencing input was PBMCs. The receptor source for this set is a human donor in good health (CMV status not recorded). Some clones in this sample may be carry-over from other donors' samples.

The V and J genes are TRBV7-6 and TRBJ2-5; 10 positions agree with TRBD2. This CDR3 has 17 residues. After removal of 1 base from V and 5 bases from J, the junction contained 10 bases not matched to a gene. CDR1 is SGHVS and CDR2 is FNYEAQ in the germline V gene. The CDR3 region is CASSLGLASGREETQYF. The CDR3, as DNA: TGTGCCAGCAGCTTAGGCCTGGCTAGCGGGAGAGAGGAGACCCAGTACTTC.

This clonotype was observed a handful of times. V and J are TRBV20-1 and TRBJ2-5; 7 bases line up with TRBD2. Germline assignment: CDR1 DFQATT and CDR2 SNEGSKA (reference sequence). The CDR3 totals 11 residues. Germline trimming cut 4 bases from V and 5 bases from J; bases unmatched to any gene: 1. The CDR3 reads CSANGRETQYF. The CDR3 nucleotides are TGCAGTGCTAACGGGAGGGAGACCCAGTACTTC.

CDR3 DNA sequence: TGCAGTGCTAGAGATAACTCCTTACTCCACTTT. Translating it yields CSARDNSLLHF. J is TRBJ1-6 and V is TRBV20-1; no reliable D call. The CDR3 loop spans 11 amino acids. Germline values: CDR1 DFQATT, CDR2 SNEGSKA (reference sequence). Trimming took 0 bases from V and 16 from J, leaving 10 bases between them.

The chain carries TRBV4-2 and TRBJ1-1; D remains ambiguous. The CDR3 contains 15 residues. Germline values: CDR1 LGHNA, CDR2 YNFKEQ. V lost 1 base to trimming and J lost 0 bases, with 9 bases between them. The CDR3 nucleotides read TGTGCCAGCAGCCAAGGTCAGTCAGTGAACACTGAAGCTTTCTTT. Translating it yields CASSQGQSVNTEAFF.

The CDR3 is CASRVGGGTDTQYF. CDR3 DNA sequence: TGTGCCAGCAGGGTGGGAGGGGGCACAGATACGCAGTATTTT. The chain has TRBV6-1 and TRBJ2-3; 7 bases are shared with TRBD2. The CDR3 has 14 residues. Trimming at V came to 6 bases and at J to 1 base, leaving 4 bases not matched to a gene. CDR1 and CDR2 from the germline V gene are MNHNS and SASEGT.

This clonotype was picked up many times. The V and J genes are TRBV7-6 and TRBJ1-1; perhaps TRBD1 as D (5 bases). Germline V gene lookup returns CDR1 SGHVS and CDR2 FNYEAQ. The germline V and J ends were trimmed by 1 base and 4 bases, with 16 bases remaining between them. The CDR3 covers 16 residues. The CDR3 here is CASSLGIGVSFTEAFF. In DNA form, the CDR3 reads TGTGCCAGCAGCTTAGGGATAGGGGTATCGTTCACTGAAGCTTTCTTT.

This clonotype appeared many times. The chain is built from TRBV7-2 and TRBJ1-3; a possible D gene is TRBD1 (5 bases). The CDR3 has 15 amino acids. V was shortened by 0 bases and J by 3 bases, with 9 bases between the two germline ends. Germline V gene lookup returns CDR1 SGHTA and CDR2 FQGNSA. CDR3 sequence reads: CASSLARGLGNTIYF. The CDR3 DNA follows: TGTGCCAGCAGCTTAGCGAGGGGCCTTGGAAACACCATATATTTT.

There are many counts of this clonotype. The J gene is TRBJ1-2, the V gene TRBV7-2, with D unclear. V shed 2 bases and J shed 4 bases, with 5 bases lying between them. The CDR3 has 12 amino acids. The germline gives CDR1 SGHTA, CDR2 FQGNSA. The CDR3: CASSLLTYGYTF. DNA for the CDR3: TGTGCCAGCAGCTTATTAACCTATGGCTACACCTTC.

Only a few counts were recorded for this clonotype. This chain connects TRBV25-1 to TRBJ1-2, with 8 bases lining up with TRBD1. CDR1 MGHDK and CDR2 SYGVNS come from the germline V gene. V was clipped by 4 bases and J by 5 bases; unmatched bases: 3. CDR3 length: 13 residues. Here the CDR3 DNA reads TGTGCCAGCAGTGCCCGGACAGGGTATGGCTACACCTTC. Translated, it gives CASSARTGYGYTF.

Only a few counts were recorded for this clonotype. The V and J genes are TRBV12-3 or TRBV12-4 and TRBJ2-2; perhaps TRBD1 as D (6 bases). CDR3 size: 14 residues. The germline V and J ends were trimmed by 4 bases and 4 bases, with 10 bases remaining between them. The CDR3 is CASSSTGSTGELFF. The CDR3 DNA reads TGTGCCAGCAGTTCTACAGGGTCCACCGGGGAGCTGTTTTTT.

Only a few counts were recorded for this clonotype. The CDR3 sequence is CASSQDLRVATEGKNTEAFF. The DNA of the CDR3 is TGTGCCAGCAGCCAAGATCTAAGAGTCGCCACCGAGGGGAAGAACACTGAAGCTTTCTTT. The chain employs TRBV14 and TRBJ1-1, with a tentative D call TRBD1 (5 bases). Between the trimmed V and J ends, which lost 0 bases and 1 base, there was a span of 24 bases. The germline CDR1 and CDR2 sequences are SGHDN and FVKESK. This CDR3 is 20 amino acids long. Looking up the rest from reference TRBV14 and TRBJ1-1 gives the full variable domain: EAGVTQFPSHSVIEKGQTVTLRCDPISGHDNLYWYRRVMGKEIKFLLHFVKESKQDESGMPNNRFLAERTGGTYSTLKVQPAELEDSGVYFCASSQDLRVATEGKNTEAFFGQGTRLTVV.

About this clonotype itself: A read error is possible here, since a much larger clone lies one base away. The chain has TRBV7-2 and TRBJ2-7; TRBD2 matches 7 bases. CDR3 length equals 11 residues. Germline V gene data show CDR1 as SGHTA and CDR2 as FQGNSA. V dropped 3 bases and J dropped 12; count of bases not matched to a gene: 5. CDR3 coding DNA: TGTGCCAGCAGCTTCGGACTAGTACTGTACTTC. The encoded protein is CASSFGLVLYF.

In its sample, this clonotype was seen a few times. This chain connects TRBV7-8 to TRBJ2-7; tentatively, D is TRBD2 (6 bases). The CDR3 covers 18 residues. The V gene's germline CDR1 is SGHVS and CDR2 FQNEAQ. V lost 4 bases, J lost 0 bases, and 22 bases lay in between. As DNA, the CDR3 is TGTGCCAGCAGCTCACCCCGACCCTCGGGACTTAGCTCCTACGAGCAGTACTTC. Translating gives CASSSPRPSGLSSYEQYF.

A few counts support this clonotype. V is TRBV4-3 and J is TRBJ2-1; D is perhaps TRBD1 or TRBD2 (5 bases each). Germline loops: CDR1 LGHNA, CDR2 YSLEER. The CDR3 spans 15 residues. V was trimmed by 2 bases and J by 7 bases, leaving 15 bases between them. DNA of the CDR3: TGCGCCAGCAGCCAATCGACGGGACCGGGGAATGAGCAGTTCTTC. This encodes CASSQSTGPGNEQFF.

This clonotype was seen at least ten times. This chain uses TRBV6-5 with TRBJ2-3, with no clear D. The CDR3 has 13 amino acids. Looked up from germline, CDR1 is MNHEY and CDR2 is SVGAGI. V lost 10 bases to trimming and J lost 1 base, with 12 bases between them. CDR3 sequence reads: CATRFSGTDTQYF. CDR3 nucleotides: TGTGCCACCAGGTTTTCCGGCACAGATACGCAGTATTTT.

This clonotype has at least ten counts. This CDR3 reads CATSEGASIEQYF. As DNA, the CDR3 is TGTGCCACCAGTGAGGGGGCTTCGATCGAGCAGTACTTC. The J gene is TRBJ2-7, the V gene TRBV24-1; D might be TRBD1 (6 bases). Germline V gives CDR1 KGHDR, CDR2 SFDVKD. The CDR3 totals 13 residues. Trimming took off 4 bases at V and 6 bases at J, with 12 bases between the two ends.

This clonotype was observed a few times. V is TRBV12-3 or TRBV12-4 and J is TRBJ1-1, with D perhaps TRBD1 (5 bases). The CDR3 spans 13 residues. V shed 6 bases and J shed 11 bases, with 19 bases lying between them. CDR3 nucleotides: TGTGCCAGCAGAGTCGGGGCCATGTTGGGGGCTTTCTTT. It translates to CASRVGAMLGAFF.

Only a few counts were recorded for this clonotype. The V and J genes are TRBV27 and TRBJ2-7, with 10 positions matching TRBD1. CDR3 length: 15 residues. Germline V CDR1 and CDR2: MNHEY, SMNVEV (reference sequence). Losses at the gene ends were 7 bases for V and 5 bases for J; bases not matched to a gene: 11. Here the CDR3 DNA reads TGTGCCAGCAAGAATCCGGGACAGGGGTCCCACGAGCAGTACTTC. It specifies CASKNPGQGSHEQYF.

This clonotype was detected a few times. The chain is built from TRBV28 and TRBJ1-2; TRBD1 agrees at 11 bases. This CDR3 has 16 amino acids. Germline-derived CDR1 and CDR2 are MDHEN and SYDVKM. Losses at the gene ends were 9 bases for V and 1 base for J; bases not matched to a gene: 10. The CDR3 coding sequence is TGTGCCAGAAAAGAGGGACAGGGGGGAATTAACTATGGCTACACCTTC. Its translation is CARKEGQGGINYGYTF.

The chain is built from TRBV25-1 and TRBJ2-1; D uncertain. Trimming shortened V by 1 base and J by 2 bases, and 6 bases separated the two germline ends. In germline, CDR1 is MGHDK, CDR2 SYGVNS. This CDR3 has 14 residues. CDR3 bases: TGTGCCAGCAGTGAATTACAGACCTACAATGAGCAGTTCTTC. The encoded protein is CASSELQTYNEQFF.

Many counts were recorded for this clonotype. This sequence joins TRBV7-9 and TRBJ2-3, with D uncertain. Trimming shortened V by 5 bases and J by 3 bases, and 12 bases separated the two germline ends. The germline V gene encodes CDR1 SEHNR and CDR2 FQNEAQ (reference sequence). This CDR3 is 14 amino acids long. CDR3 DNA: TGTGCCAGCAGCCTTTCCGGAACGACAGATACGCAGTATTTT. Its protein is CASSLSGTTDTQYF.

There are many counts of this clonotype. The rearrangement links TRBV7-6 to TRBJ2-3; D uncertain. Trimming cost V 11 bases and J 0 bases, with 18 bases left between them. The germline CDR1 and CDR2 sequences are SGHVS and FNYEAQ. This CDR3 has 15 residues. The CDR3 loop is CAHPIGPPSTDTQYF. Written as DNA, the CDR3 is TGTGCCCACCCTATAGGACCACCTAGCACAGATACGCAGTATTTT.

The V and J genes are TRBV2 and TRBJ2-1; D is perhaps TRBD1 (6 bases). The CDR3 is 13 amino acids. Trimming took 10 bases from V and 7 from J, leaving 17 bases between them. CDR1 and CDR2 (germline): SNHLY, FYNNEI. The CDR3 is CAIEGVRLNEQFF. Written as DNA, the CDR3 is TGTGCCATCGAGGGGGTACGGCTGAATGAGCAGTTCTTC.

This clonotype was seen more than once but under ten times. The rearrangement links TRBV19 to TRBJ1-1; no clear D gene. Trimming cost V 1 base and J 2 bases, with 8 bases left between them. There are 14 residues in the CDR3. The germline gives CDR1 LNHDA, CDR2 SQIVND (reference sequence). DNA of the CDR3: TGTGCCAGTAGTATAGCATCCAGAAACACTGAAGCTTTCTTT. Protein sequence: CASSIASRNTEAFF. The entire variable domain, with the rest obtained from reference TRBV19 and TRBJ1-1, is as follows: DGGITQSPKYLFRKEGQNVTLSCEQNLNHDAMYWYRQDPGQGLRLIYYSQIVNDFQKGDIAEGYSVSREKKESFPLTVTSAQKNPTAFYLCASSIASRNTEAFFGQGTRLTVV.

The chain combines TRBV3-1 with TRBJ1-6; no firm D call. Germline assignment: CDR1 LGHDT and CDR2 YNNKEL (reference sequence). The CDR3 loop spans 13 amino acids. V lost 1 base and J lost 14, with 12 bases in between. CDR3 nucleotides: TGTGCCAGCAGCCAAGGGGGATGGGGAACCCTCCACTTT. Encoded protein: CASSQGGWGTLHF.